This TCR beta chain was captured by sequencing in a study of identical twins. The study, taken as a whole, reports: The presence of invariant MAIT and iNKT cells could partly confound analyses of zero-insertion sequences. Twins shared out-of-frame alpha sequences with excess low generation probability. Fewer insertions characterized abundant cord blood beta clonotypes, whereas memory repertoires showed none.

This clonotype was detected many times. The target antigen is unknown. This CDR3 is 14 amino acids long. Germline CDR1 reads WSHSY; CDR2 reads SAAADI. Trimming cost V 6 bases and J 6 bases, with 14 bases left between them. Template switching added a universal primer site; cDNA carried unique molecular identifiers. TCRdb re-called the 5' RACE reads with MiXCR, one entry per CDR3 protein. This table has 350,000 to 400,000 distinct CDR3 sequences, 9% to 10% appearing once. The chain combines TRBV10-2 with TRBJ2-2, with a tentative D call TRBD2 (6 bases). Input material: naive T cells sorted from blood. The TCR was taken from a woman aged 45-59 years in good health. CDR3 amino acids: CASSAALASGELFF. The CDR3 region has the DNA TGCGCCAGCAGCGCTGCACTAGCATCCGGGGAGCTGTTTTTT.